The present T cell receptor beta chain was sequenced within a study of blood T cell repertoires in COVID-19. Study-wide background: Samples representing acute and convalescent COVID-19 were sourced from the United States, Italy and Spain.

Authors' methods: Amplification of reference gene primers provided the estimated nucleated cell counts. Assay used: immunoSEQ multiplex PCR; TCRdb lists only in-frame clones, some missing. V, J and clone size reflect that table, while D and trimming were determined from the DNA. Of fewer than 100,000 clones listed, approximately 92% are singletons. The CDR3 totals 12 residues. The germline V gene has CDR1 MGHDK and CDR2 SYGVNS. V was clipped by 4 bases and J by 8 bases, with 11 bases between them. Sequencing used peripheral blood. V is TRBV25-1 and J is TRBJ1-2; D call uncertain. This sequence was found in a woman older than 75 with acute or convalescent COVID-19. The CDR3 DNA sequence: TGTGCCAGCAGTGCGTCAGCGCTAGGCTACACCTTC. Its protein is CASSASALGYTF.